This T cell receptor beta chain was documented in a study of T cells in Graves' hyperthyroidism and ophthalmopathy. Regions amplified from RNA transcripts were the TCR beta CDR3 regions. During a first-round RT-PCR of the TCR CDR3, the HTBI primer set was used. TCRdb reanalysed the multiplex PCR reads using MiXCR and keeps one entry per CDR3 protein. The sample holds more than 300,000 distinct CDR3 sequences, approximately 15% seen once. Worth noting for this clonotype: Its antigen is not identified.

From germline, CDR1 is SEHNR and CDR2 FQNEAQ (reference sequence). This CDR3 is built from 14 residues. The germline V and J ends were trimmed by 3 bases and 7 bases, with 13 bases remaining between them. Study findings and constraints: Also found in blood were most expanded thyroid clonotypes above 0.001. The model identified upcoming ophthalmopathy a median around 7.1 months ahead of onset.

The sequenced material came from blood. The clonotype comes from a woman in her 30s with Graves' hyperthyroidism. J is TRBJ2-1 and V is TRBV7-9; TRBD1 is a possible D gene (6 bases). The CDR3 DNA is TGTGCCAGCAGCTTTGATTTGGGGGCGAATGAGCAGTTCTTC. Translation gives CASSFDLGANEQFF.